A single sample is the source of the 3 T cell receptor beta chains below, sequenced in a study of blood T cell repertoires in COVID-19. Profiled with immunoSEQ multiplex PCR; TCRdb holds only in-frame clones, not every one. This repertoire shows about 88,000 clones, 70% to 90% found once; its top ten account for 2.9%. Sequencing was performed on peripheral blood. All receptors come from a woman aged 80 or over with acute or convalescent COVID-19.

V is TRBV2 and J is TRBJ2-1; 8 nucleotides match TRBD2. CDR1 SNHLY and CDR2 FYNNEI come from the germline V gene. The length of the CDR3 is 13 residues. V lost 8 bases and J lost 6; bases outside the gene matches: 6. The chain's CDR3 is CASLTSGPNEQFF. CDR3 nucleotides: TGTGCCAGCTTAACTAGCGGACCCAATGAGCAGTTCTTC.

This chain connects TRBV7-3 to TRBJ2-2; 11 bases are shared with TRBD2. The CDR3 has 16 residues. Germline CDR1 is SGHTA and CDR2 is FQGTGA. The V segment lost 5 bases and the J segment 3 bases; nucleotides outside the gene matches: 5. The CDR3: CASSPLAGGHTGELFF. The CDR3 nucleotides read TGTGCCAGCAGCCCTCTAGCGGGAGGCCACACCGGGGAGCTGTTTTTT. Drawing the rest from reference TRBV7-3 and TRBJ2-2, the complete variable domain is GAGVSQTPSNKVTEKGKYVELRCDPISGHTALYWYRQSLGQGPEFLIYFQGTGAADDSGLPNDRFFAVRPEGSVSTLKIQRTERGDSAVYLCASSPLAGGHTGELFFGEGSRLTVL.

This clone was observed once. J is TRBJ2-7 and V is TRBV6-5; 11 bases are a match to TRBD2. The CDR3 runs 15 residues. Trimming took 6 bases from V and 2 from J; bases not matched to a gene: 6. Germline CDR1 MNHEY, CDR2 SVGAGI. CDR3 loop: CASSLTSGAAYEQYF. The CDR3 DNA follows: TGTGCCAGCAGCTTGACTAGCGGGGCCGCCTACGAGCAGTACTTC.